These 22 T cell receptor beta chains originate from one sample sequenced in a study of T cells in Graves' hyperthyroidism and ophthalmopathy. Amplification of TCR beta CDR3 regions was performed using RNA transcripts as template. Using the HTBI primer set, a first-round RT-PCR was run on the TCR CDR3. Each CDR3 protein gets one entry after TCRdb re-called the multiplex PCR reads with MiXCR. The sample includes around 34,000 distinct CDR3 sequences, roughly half of them seen just once. Sequencing was performed on blood. The origin of the receptors is a woman aged 40 to 50 with Graves' ophthalmopathy.

This chain connects TRBV2 to TRBJ2-7; D is possibly TRBD2 (6 bases). CDR1 and CDR2 from the germline V gene are SNHLY and FYNNEI. There are 13 residues in the CDR3. V was trimmed by 5 bases and J by 4 bases, leaving 12 bases between them. CDR3 in amino acids: CASSSGLGYEQYF. CDR3 nucleotides: TGTGCCAGCAGTTCGGGACTGGGTTACGAGCAGTACTTC.

This clonotype was picked up many times. The genes are TRBV3-1 and TRBJ2-1; 7 positions match TRBD2. The CDR3 runs 15 residues. J gave up 7 bases and V 4 bases, and 10 bases lay outside the gene matches. In germline, CDR1 is LGHDT, CDR2 YNNKEL (reference sequence). This CDR3 reads CASSRLASGQNEQFF. In DNA form, the CDR3 reads TGTGCCAGCAGCCGTTTGGCTAGCGGCCAAAATGAGCAGTTCTTC.

At least ten counts were recorded for this clonotype. The CDR3 region has the DNA TGTGCCAGCAGCTTAACCGCGTACCAAGAGACCCAGTACTTC. The encoded protein is CASSLTAYQETQYF. The chain employs TRBV7-3 and TRBJ2-5; no firm D call. There are 14 residues in the CDR3. With 0 bases removed from V and 0 bases from J, the gap between germline ends came to 5 bases. From germline, CDR1 is SGHTA and CDR2 FQGTGA. Looking up the rest from reference TRBV7-3 and TRBJ2-5 gives the full variable domain: GAGVSQTPSNKVTEKGKYVELRCDPISGHTALYWYRQSLGQGPEFLIYFQGTGAADDSGLPNDRFFAVRPEGSVSTLKIQRTERGDSAVYLCASSLTAYQETQYFGPGTRLLVL.

In this sample, this clonotype is medium-sized. The V gene is TRBV20-1, the J gene TRBJ2-7; the match to TRBD1 covers 7 bases. Germline V gives CDR1 DFQATT, CDR2 SNEGSKA (reference sequence). The CDR3 sequence is 11 residues long. V was clipped by 5 bases and J by 10 bases; unmatched bases: 8. This CDR3 reads CSASKTGEQYF. The CDR3 DNA reads TGCAGTGCTTCTAAAACAGGGGAACAGTACTTC.

The chain combines TRBV20-1 with TRBJ1-4; D unresolved. Trimming removed 0 bases at V and 8 bases at J, with 19 bases between. The germline gives CDR1 DFQATT, CDR2 SNEGSKA (reference sequence). This CDR3 spans 16 amino acids. CDR3 sequence: CSARELAGSASEKLFF. The CDR3 DNA reads as TGCAGTGCTAGAGAACTAGCGGGATCCGCAAGCGAAAAACTGTTTTTT.

This clonotype was observed many times. CDR3 in DNA: TGTGCCAGCAGTGAGAACAGGGATGGCACTGAAGCTTTCTTT. Translated, it gives CASSENRDGTEAFF. V is TRBV25-1 and J is TRBJ1-1; D perhaps matches TRBD1 (6 bases). Germline loops: CDR1 MGHDK, CDR2 SYGVNS. This CDR3 is built from 14 residues. Between the trimmed V and J ends, which lost 3 bases and 4 bases, there was a span of 12 bases. Full variable domain (outside the CDR3, taken from reference TRBV25-1 and TRBJ1-1): EADIYQTPRYLVIGTGKKITLECSQTMGHDKMYWYQQDPGMELHLIHYSYGVNSTEKGDLSSESTVSRIRTEHFPLTLESARPSHTSQYLCASSENRDGTEAFFGQGTRLTVV.

This clonotype is labeled medium-sized (0.01 to 0.1%). The chain recombines TRBV19 with TRBJ1-5, with D unresolved. V dropped 5 bases and J dropped 4 bases, with 6 bases sitting between them. The CDR3 has 12 residues. Germline V gene sequence: CDR1 LNHDA, CDR2 SQIVND (reference sequence). CDR3 loop: CASSQGNQPQHF. The CDR3 region has the DNA TGTGCCAGTAGTCAAGGGAATCAGCCCCAGCATTTT.

V usage is TRBV19 and J usage is TRBJ2-2, with D perhaps TRBD2 (7 bases). CDR3 length: 16 residues. The germline V gene has CDR1 LNHDA and CDR2 SQIVND (reference sequence). The ends were cut back, 3 bases at V and 7 bases at J, with 18 bases in the middle. DNA for the CDR3: TGTGCCAGTAGTATGGGGGGGCCCCTTCGGAACGGGGAGCTGTTTTTT. Residues: CASSMGGPLRNGELFF.

This clonotype was seen at least ten times. The chain has TRBV7-2 and TRBJ2-1; TRBD1 aligns across 7 bases. This CDR3 is 16 amino acids long. CDR1 and CDR2 (germline): SGHTA, FQGNSA. Germline trimming cut 1 base from V and 7 bases from J; bases unmatched to any gene: 10. The CDR3 sequence is CASSLGFGQVRNEQFF. The CDR3 DNA reads TGTGCCAGCAGCTTAGGTTTCGGACAGGTGAGGAATGAGCAGTTCTTC.

V usage is TRBV15 and J usage is TRBJ2-7, with D perhaps TRBD1 (6 bases). The length of the CDR3 is 13 residues. The ends were cut back, 7 bases at V and 1 base at J, with 11 bases in the middle. Germline V gene sequence: CDR1 LNHNV, CDR2 YYDKDF (reference sequence). This chain's CDR3 is CATNEGGSYEQYF. The DNA of the CDR3 is TGTGCCACCAATGAAGGGGGTTCCTACGAGCAGTACTTC.

The CDR3 region is CASSYSMGANTEAFF. CDR3 coding DNA: TGTGCCAGCAGTTACTCGATGGGGGCCAACACTGAAGCTTTCTTT. The genes are TRBV6-5 and TRBJ1-1, with a possible D match to TRBD1 (6 bases). The V gene's germline CDR1 is MNHEY and CDR2 SVGAGI. The CDR3 has 15 amino acids. Trimming pared 0 bases from V and 2 bases from J, leaving 10 bases between.

This clonotype was recorded many times. The chain couples TRBV6-1 to TRBJ1-5, with D possibly matching TRBD1 (5 bases). CDR1 is MNHNS and CDR2 is SASEGT in the germline V gene. This CDR3 has 14 residues. V lost 0 bases to trimming and J lost 5 bases, with 8 bases between them. The CDR3 DNA is TGTGCCAGCAGTGAAGCCAGGGTACATCAGCCCCAGCATTTT. It is translated as CASSEARVHQPQHF.

The chain carries TRBV19 and TRBJ2-7; 10 nucleotides match TRBD1. Looked up from germline, CDR1 is LNHDA and CDR2 is SQIVND (reference sequence). The length of the CDR3 is 18 residues. J lost 4 bases, V lost 5 bases, and 17 bases had no gene match. The chain's CDR3 is CASSLWVAGTGVVYEQYF. The CDR3 DNA is TGTGCCAGTAGTCTTTGGGTTGCCGGGACAGGGGTTGTTTACGAGCAGTACTTC. The full variable domain, completed using reference TRBV19 and TRBJ2-7, is DGGITQSPKYLFRKEGQNVTLSCEQNLNHDAMYWYRQDPGQGLRLIYYSQIVNDFQKGDIAEGYSVSREKKESFPLTVTSAQKNPTAFYLCASSLWVAGTGVVYEQYFGPGTRLTVT.

This clonotype was seen once. This chain joins TRBV6-5 and TRBJ2-2; 9 nucleotides line up with TRBD1. Germline V gives CDR1 MNHEY, CDR2 SVGAGI. This CDR3 spans 14 amino acids. J lost 7 bases, V lost 0 bases, and 0 bases had no gene match. CDR3 coding DNA: TGTGCCAGCAGTTACTCGACAGGGGGCGGGGAGCTGTTTTTT. Residues: CASSYSTGGGELFF.

This clonotype showed up many times. The chain links TRBV20-1 to TRBJ2-7; weak D call: TRBD1 (6 bases). This CDR3 is built from 15 residues. Germline-derived CDR1 and CDR2 are DFQATT and SNEGSKA (reference sequence). Between the trimmed V and J ends, which lost 0 bases and 2 bases, there was a span of 14 bases. The CDR3 protein is CSARDSAQGTYEQYF. CDR3 sequence (DNA): TGCAGTGCTAGAGATTCAGCACAGGGAACCTACGAGCAGTACTTC.

Relative to its sample, this clonotype is medium-sized. The chain joins TRBV2 to TRBJ2-1; D remains unclear. CDR1 and CDR2 from the germline V gene are SNHLY and FYNNEI. Trimming pared 11 bases from V and 1 base from J, leaving 9 bases between. The CDR3 runs 12 residues. The CDR3 DNA sequence: TGTGCCTCCCGGTGGTCCTACAATGAGCAGTTCTTC. Its protein is CASRWSYNEQFF.

This clonotype has ten or more counts. The J gene is TRBJ1-3, the V gene TRBV7-9; D possibly corresponds to TRBD1 (5 bases). The CDR3 runs to 16 residues. Trimming took 3 bases from V and 0 from J, leaving 12 bases between them. From germline, CDR1 is SEHNR and CDR2 FQNEAQ (reference sequence). CDR3 loop: CASSLGVALSGNTIYF. As DNA, the CDR3 is TGTGCCAGCAGCTTGGGGGTAGCTCTCTCTGGAAACACCATATATTTT. The full variable domain, its missing parts supplied by reference TRBV7-9 and TRBJ1-3, is DTGVSQNPRHKITKRGQNVTFRCDPISEHNRLYWYRQTLGQGPEFLTYFQNEAQLEKSRLLSDRFSAERPKGSFSTLEIQRTEQGDSAMYLCASSLGVALSGNTIYFGEGSWLTVV.

The CDR3 nucleotides are TGTGCCAGCAGCTTAGGGTTTGGCGGGACAGTCTCCTACGAGCAGTACTTC. This gives the protein CASSLGFGGTVSYEQYF. This chain links TRBV7-6 with TRBJ2-7; tentative D call: TRBD1 (7 bases). The CDR3 sequence is 17 residues long. The V gene's germline CDR1 is SGHVS and CDR2 FNYEAQ. Trimming pared 1 base from V and 0 bases from J, leaving 16 bases between.

In the case of this clonotype: The final CDR3 position lacks the conserved phenylalanine or tryptophan, pointing to a likely read error. It is unclear where the CDR3 begins or ends on the DNA, so no DNA is shown, and the CDR3 is as TCRdb lists it. The chain joins TRBV20-1 to TRBJ2-3; the D segment call TRBD2 is taken from the table without a DNA check. The CDR3 region is 14 residues in length, termini included. Germline values: CDR1 DFQATT, CDR2 SNEGSKA (reference sequence). CDR3 amino acids: CSGTPAGVTDTQYC.

This clonotype was recorded only once. This chain connects TRBV4-2 to TRBJ1-2; D gene unclear. Trimming removed 5 bases from V and 12 bases from J, with 25 bases in between. This CDR3 comprises 15 residues. CDR1 and CDR2 from the germline V gene are LGHNA and YNFKEQ. DNA for the CDR3: TGTGCCAGCAGCTTAGTTCCAGCCCGGAGATCTGGAAACACCTTC. Translating gives CASSLVPARRSGNTF.

The rearrangement uses TRBV4-1 and TRBJ2-5; 12 bases map to TRBD2. CDR1 and CDR2 from the germline V gene are MGHRA and YSYEKL. The CDR3 covers 16 residues. V lost 1 base to trimming and J lost 5 bases; unmatched junction nucleotides: 5. The CDR3, as DNA: TGCGCCAGCAGCCAAGGACTAGCGGGGGTCGCGGAGACCCAGTACTTC. Amino acids: CASSQGLAGVAETQYF.

This clonotype is labeled as medium-sized (0.01 to 0.1%). The rearrangement uses TRBV10-3 and TRBJ1-2; D gene uncertain. V dropped 2 bases and J dropped 8 bases, with 6 bases sitting between them. This CDR3 comprises 11 residues. Germline V gene lookup returns CDR1 ENHRY and CDR2 SYGVKD. The CDR3 nucleotides are TGTGCCATCAGTGAGGCTAGAGGCTACACCTTC. It specifies CAISEARGYTF.